What follows is one T cell receptor (beta chain) and its context. Its matching antigen is unknown. The data stem from a study of cytomegalovirus exposure and HLA in healthy donors. Study results and caveats: Altogether, 160 or so TCR beta chains were recorded as cytomegalovirus-associated. Rarity held for most TCR sequences, but there were some public TCRs that occurred in many donors.

PCR was performed using 60 Vbeta and 13 Jbeta primers. Generated by immunoSEQ multiplex PCR, the TCRdb table keeps only in-frame clones and is missing some. The sample has approximately 180,000 clones; roughly 80% are singletons. J gave up 5 bases and V 2 bases, and 5 bases lay outside the gene matches. The CDR3 loop spans 15 amino acids. The germline CDR1 and CDR2 sequences are SGHDT and YYEEEE. The receptor was derived from a woman between 18 and 29 years old in good health and CMV-seronegative. The sample consisted of PBMCs. J is TRBJ2-1 and V is TRBV5-6; TRBD2 matches at 9 bases. The CDR3 nucleotides read TGTGCCAGCAGCTTCGGGACTAGCAGCAACAATGAGCAGTTCTTC. It encodes CASSFGTSSNNEQFF.